This entry is about one T cell receptor beta chain. Study members were between about 18 and 90 years old and lived in roughly 24 US regions. Participant-given clinical history determined each cohort assignment. Resolution of symptoms, clearance, or two negative PCRs was present in recovered Cohort 3 donors. With 0 bases clipped from V and 3 bases from J, the junction kept 6 bases outside the gene matches. The CDR3 runs 15 residues. Looked up from germline, CDR1 is SGHRS and CDR2 is YFSETQ. This record belongs to a study of blood T cell repertoires in COVID-19. On the study more broadly: Italy, Spain and the United States were the sources of the convalescent and acute COVID-19 samples.

Here immunoSEQ multiplex PCR was the method, and the copy in TCRdb shows in-frame clones only, minus some. The sample has 200,000 to 300,000 clones, approximately 90% seen once. Sequencing input: PBMCs or T cells enriched from blood (not recorded which). This sequence originates from a man aged 35 to 55 who had recovered from COVID-19. The rearrangement uses TRBV5-1 and TRBJ2-7, with 7 bases aligning to TRBD2. CDR3: CASSLGFGGSYEQYF. CDR3 bases: TGCGCCAGCAGCTTGGGGTTCGGCGGGAGCTACGAGCAGTACTTC.